This entry features one TCR beta chain sequence. Antigen unknown. This sample was taken from a study of Graves' ophthalmopathy and Graves' hyperthyroidism. Across the whole study: Researchers obtained peripheral blood at initial diagnosis, before any treatment had begun. Study conclusions and caveats: Ophthalmopathy could be told apart from stable hyperthyroidism by a 13-signature model (about 90% sensitivity, around 81% specificity). Most thyroid clonotypes expanded beyond 0.001 frequency were also found in blood.

PBMCs were density-gradient isolated from approximately 9.8 ml fresh blood. Germline V gene lookup returns CDR1 MRHNA and CDR2 SNTAGT. The CDR3 runs 17 residues. Trimming took 5 bases from V and 4 from J; bases not matched to a gene: 9. TCR beta CDR3 amplification used RNA transcripts. RT-PCR was first run with HTBI primers, then multiplex PCR in a second round. MiXCR was run by TCRdb on the multiplex PCR reads, yielding one entry per CDR3 protein. The profile covers 150,000 to 200,000 distinct CDR3 sequences, with approximately 40% appearing a single time and about 9.5% taken by the ten largest. The J gene is TRBJ2-2, the V gene TRBV6-4, with 11 bases aligning to TRBD2. The sequencing input was peripheral blood. This receptor was taken from a young man with Graves' ophthalmopathy. In DNA, the CDR3 is TGTGCCAGCAGTATCACTAGCGGGAGTCAGGTCACCGGGGAGCTGTTTTTT. This translates into CASSITSGSQVTGELFF.